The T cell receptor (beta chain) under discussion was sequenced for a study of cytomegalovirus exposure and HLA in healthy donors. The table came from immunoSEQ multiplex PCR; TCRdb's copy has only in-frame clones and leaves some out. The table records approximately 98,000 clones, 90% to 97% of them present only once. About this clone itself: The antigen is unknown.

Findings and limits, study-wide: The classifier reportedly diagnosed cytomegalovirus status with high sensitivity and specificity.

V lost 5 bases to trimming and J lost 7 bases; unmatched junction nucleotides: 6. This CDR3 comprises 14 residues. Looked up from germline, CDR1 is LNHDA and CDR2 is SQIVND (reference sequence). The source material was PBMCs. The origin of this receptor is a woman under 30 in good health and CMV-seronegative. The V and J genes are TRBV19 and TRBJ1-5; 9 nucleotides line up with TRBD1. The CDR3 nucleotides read TGTGCCAGTAGTGACAGGGGGGCTGGGCAGCCCCAGCATTTT. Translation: CASSDRGAGQPQHF.